This T cell receptor (beta chain) was retrieved from a study of blood T cell repertoires in COVID-19. About the study: COVID-19 samples, acute and convalescent, were from the United States, Italy and Spain. PBMCs, B-cell-depleted T cells, or T cells provided the cDNA or gDNA that made up the material.

Across about two dozen US areas, participants ranged in age from roughly 18 to 95 years. Cohort allocation depended upon clinical history that participants reported. TCRdb's copy holds only in-frame clones and misses some; the assay was immunoSEQ multiplex PCR. The table shows approximately 210,000 clones, with approximately 80% occurring only once. CDR3 length: 13 amino acids. Germline assignment: CDR1 SGDLS and CDR2 YYNGEE. V lost 5 bases and J 4 bases, leaving 12 bases between the germline ends. This receptor was identified in a man aged 30 to 39 with acute COVID-19. The sample comprised PBMCs or T cells enriched from blood (not recorded which). The chain is built from TRBV9 and TRBJ1-1; no clear D gene. CDR3 in DNA: TGTGCCAGCAGTCCCTTGGTGAGCACTGAAGCTTTCTTT. Translating gives CASSPLVSTEAFF.